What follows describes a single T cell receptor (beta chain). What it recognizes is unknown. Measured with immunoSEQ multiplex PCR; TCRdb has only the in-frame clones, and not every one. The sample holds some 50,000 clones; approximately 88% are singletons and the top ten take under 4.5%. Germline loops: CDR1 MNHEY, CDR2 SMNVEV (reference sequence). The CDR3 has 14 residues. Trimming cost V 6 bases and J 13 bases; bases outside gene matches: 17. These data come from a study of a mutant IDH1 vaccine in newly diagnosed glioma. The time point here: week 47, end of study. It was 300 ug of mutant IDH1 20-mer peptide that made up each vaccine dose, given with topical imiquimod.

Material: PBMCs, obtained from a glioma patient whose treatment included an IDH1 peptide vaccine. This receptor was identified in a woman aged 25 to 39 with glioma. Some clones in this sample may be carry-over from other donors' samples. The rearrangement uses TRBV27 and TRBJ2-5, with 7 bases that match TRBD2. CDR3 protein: CASRPPGRGKNPYF. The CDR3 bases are TGTGCCAGCAGGCCTCCGGGGAGGGGAAAGAATCCGTACTTC.